This T cell receptor (beta chain) was obtained from a study of blood T cell repertoires in COVID-19. Overall study context: Samples taken during acute and convalescent COVID-19 were collected in the United States, Italy and Spain.

Authors' methods: Nucleated cell counts were estimated from reference gene primer amplification. Clones were read by immunoSEQ multiplex PCR, and TCRdb kept only the in-frame ones, dropping some. D and trimming were read from the DNA, whereas the V and J calls and clone size are those reported in that table. This table has some 210,000 clones, 92% appearing once. Source material: peripheral blood. This sequence originates from a man between 60 and 75 years old with COVID-19, enrolled during active disease.

CDR3 sequence: CASSEGLSYEQYF. CDR3 in DNA: TGTGCCAGTAGTGAGGGCCTCTCCTACGAGCAGTACTTC. The chain recombines TRBV19 with TRBJ2-7, with D possibly matching TRBD2 (5 bases). Germline V gene lookup returns CDR1 LNHDA and CDR2 SQIVND (reference sequence). V lost 5 bases to trimming and J lost 0 bases, with 8 bases between them. The length of the CDR3 is 13 residues.